Listed below are T cell receptor beta chains from one sample, sequenced in a study of blood T cell repertoires in COVID-19. Assay: immunoSEQ multiplex PCR; the TCRdb copy retains only in-frame clones and omits some. The table includes approximately 350,000 clones, 75% to 90% detected once. The sequenced sample was peripheral blood. The receptors were sampled from a woman aged 60-75 years with COVID-19, enrolled during active disease. CDR3s include the opening cysteine and the closing phenylalanine or tryptophan. A D gene is named only where the DNA matches it firmly. Clone size is shown for a subset of rows, as once, few, many or a class of expanded clone.

cdr3_nt: TGTGCCAGCAGCCTGACCGGGACAGGAGATCAGCCCCAGCATTTT
cdr3_aa: CASSLTGTGDQPQHF
d_call: TRBD1
v_call: TRBV11-2
j_call: TRBJ1-5
clone_size: few

cdr3_nt: TGTGCCAGCAGCGACGCCTCGACTGGCGATACGCAGTATTTT
cdr3_aa: CASSDASTGDTQYF
d_call: -
v_call: TRBV9
j_call: TRBJ2-3
clone_size: -

cdr3_nt: TGTGCCAGCAGCTTAGCGGGGGACTCGGTGGATACGCAGTATTTT
cdr3_aa: CASSLAGDSVDTQYF
d_call: -
v_call: TRBV7-2
j_call: TRBJ2-3
clone_size: -

cdr3_nt: TGTGCCAGCAGTACGCGGACTAGCGGGCGATACAATGAGCAGTTCTTC
cdr3_aa: CASSTRTSGRYNEQFF
d_call: TRBD2
v_call: TRBV2
j_call: TRBJ2-1
clone_size: few

cdr3_nt: TGTGCCAGCAGCGCCCGACAGAGCACAGATACGCAGTATTTT
cdr3_aa: CASSARQSTDTQYF
d_call: -
v_call: TRBV7-9
j_call: TRBJ2-3
clone_size: -

cdr3_nt: TGTGCCAGTAGGTCGGGACAGTCTTATGGCTACACCTTC
cdr3_aa: CASRSGQSYGYTF
d_call: TRBD1
v_call: TRBV19
j_call: TRBJ1-2
clone_size: -

cdr3_nt: TGTGCCAGCAGTTCACTAGCGGGGGCCACAGATACGCAGTATTTT
cdr3_aa: CASSSLAGATDTQYF
d_call: TRBD2
v_call: TRBV6-5
j_call: TRBJ2-3
clone_size: -

cdr3_nt: TGTGCCAGCAGCCAAGGGACGGGAGCCGGGGAGCTGTTTTTT
cdr3_aa: CASSQGTGAGELFF
d_call: -
v_call: TRBV7-9
j_call: TRBJ2-2
clone_size: -

cdr3_nt: TGCGCCAGCAGCCAATATCCAGGGGCCCTGAACACTGAAGCTTTCTTT
cdr3_aa: CASSQYPGALNTEAFF
d_call: -
v_call: TRBV4-1
j_call: TRBJ1-1
clone_size: -

cdr3_nt: TGCGCCAGCAGCCAAGAATGGGGGCGCTTCACAGATACGCAGTATTTT
cdr3_aa: CASSQEWGRFTDTQYF
d_call: -
v_call: TRBV4-3
j_call: TRBJ2-3
clone_size: -

cdr3_nt: TGTGCCAGCAGACACGTCAGGACAGGGTTGAACACTGAAGCTTTCTTT
cdr3_aa: CASRHVRTGLNTEAFF
d_call: TRBD1
v_call: TRBV6-6
j_call: TRBJ1-1
clone_size: -

cdr3_nt: TGTGCCAGCAGCCAGACAGGGGGTGACACTGAAGCTTTCTTT
cdr3_aa: CASSQTGGDTEAFF
d_call: TRBD1
v_call: TRBV7-9
j_call: TRBJ1-1
clone_size: few

cdr3_nt: TGTGCCAGCAGCTTAGGGACCTCCGGGGGTGAGCAGTTCTTC
cdr3_aa: CASSLGTSGGEQFF
d_call: -
v_call: TRBV7-2
j_call: TRBJ2-1
clone_size: -

cdr3_nt: TGTGCCAGCAGCCAAGATGTAAGCGGGGGGAATACGCAGTATTTT
cdr3_aa: CASSQDVSGGNTQYF
d_call: TRBD2
v_call: TRBV3-1/TRBV3-2
j_call: TRBJ2-3
clone_size: -

cdr3_nt: TGTGCCAGCAGTTTAAGCGGGGACTTCACCGGGGAGCTGTTTTTT
cdr3_aa: CASSLSGDFTGELFF
d_call: TRBD2
v_call: TRBV27
j_call: TRBJ2-2
clone_size: -

cdr3_nt: TGTGCCAGCAGTGATGGCAGTTTCACAGATACGCAGTATTTT
cdr3_aa: CASSDGSFTDTQYF
d_call: -
v_call: TRBV6-1
j_call: TRBJ2-3
clone_size: -

cdr3_nt: TGTGCCAGCTCACCAGTAGAGGCCGGGGAGCTGTTTTTT
cdr3_aa: CASSPVEAGELFF
d_call: -
v_call: TRBV18
j_call: TRBJ2-2
clone_size: -

cdr3_nt: TGTGCCAGCAGTTCGACAGGGGGTCAAGGGAATGAGCAGTTCTTC
cdr3_aa: CASSSTGGQGNEQFF
d_call: TRBD1
v_call: TRBV6-4
j_call: TRBJ2-1
clone_size: -

cdr3_nt: TGTGCCAGTACGTTGCAGGGAAATAATTCACCCCTCCACTTT
cdr3_aa: CASTLQGNNSPLHF
d_call: -
v_call: TRBV19
j_call: TRBJ1-6
clone_size: -

cdr3_nt: TGTGCCAGCAGTCCCCCGACGGGACAAGGGACCTATGGCTACACCTTC
cdr3_aa: CASSPPTGQGTYGYTF
d_call: -
v_call: TRBV6-2/TRBV6-3
j_call: TRBJ1-2
clone_size: once

cdr3_nt: TGTGCCAGCAGCTTCGGGGAAATTGAAGCTTTCTTT
cdr3_aa: CASSFGEIEAFF
d_call: -
v_call: TRBV5-6
j_call: TRBJ1-1
clone_size: -

cdr3_nt: TGTGCCAGCAGAATGGGGGCGAACACTGAAGCTTTCTTT
cdr3_aa: CASRMGANTEAFF
d_call: -
v_call: TRBV27
j_call: TRBJ1-1
clone_size: -

cdr3_nt: TGTGCCAGCAGTTTATCGTCAGGGATAAACACTGAAGCTTTCTTT
cdr3_aa: CASSLSSGINTEAFF
d_call: -
v_call: TRBV27
j_call: TRBJ1-1
clone_size: -

cdr3_nt: TGCGCCAGCAGCTGGGGTGGGACAGACTATGGCTACACCTTC
cdr3_aa: CASSWGGTDYGYTF
d_call: TRBD1
v_call: TRBV5-1
j_call: TRBJ1-2
clone_size: -

cdr3_nt: TGTGCCAGCAGCGTCCGTGGACAGGGTTTCGATGAGCAGTTCTTC
cdr3_aa: CASSVRGQGFDEQFF
d_call: TRBD1
v_call: TRBV9
j_call: TRBJ2-1
clone_size: -

cdr3_nt: TGTGCCAGCAGCTTGGTGGGACAGGCTCTCCTCGGCTCTGGGGCCAACGTCCTGACTTTC
cdr3_aa: CASSLVGQALLGSGANVLTF
d_call: TRBD1
v_call: TRBV5-4
j_call: TRBJ2-6
clone_size: -

cdr3_nt: TGCGCCAGCAGTGGAAACCCGACAGGGACCGGGGAGCTGTTTTTT
cdr3_aa: CASSGNPTGTGELFF
d_call: TRBD1
v_call: TRBV10-2
j_call: TRBJ2-2
clone_size: -

cdr3_nt: TGTGCCAGCATTCAACTAGCGGGGAGTGGCGGGGAGCTGTTTTTT
cdr3_aa: CASIQLAGSGGELFF
d_call: TRBD2
v_call: TRBV6-6
j_call: TRBJ2-2
clone_size: -

cdr3_nt: TGTGCCAGCAGACTTCAAGAGGGATATGAGCAGTTCTTC
cdr3_aa: CASRLQEGYEQFF
d_call: -
v_call: TRBV2
j_call: TRBJ2-1
clone_size: -

cdr3_nt: TGTGCTAGTGGTTTGAGACAGGGGGCGAGGGGAGAAAAACTGTTTTTT
cdr3_aa: CASGLRQGARGEKLFF
d_call: TRBD1
v_call: TRBV12-5
j_call: TRBJ1-4
clone_size: -

cdr3_nt: TGTGCCAGCAGTTCCCTGGTGGGGACAGGGGTCGATGAGCAGTTCTTC
cdr3_aa: CASSSLVGTGVDEQFF
d_call: TRBD1
v_call: TRBV27
j_call: TRBJ2-1
clone_size: -

cdr3_nt: TGTGCCAGCAGCTTAGTCACTAACTATGGCTACACCTTC
cdr3_aa: CASSLVTNYGYTF
d_call: -
v_call: TRBV7-2
j_call: TRBJ1-2
clone_size: -

cdr3_nt: TGTGCCAGCAAACTAGCCACTAGCACAGATACGCAGTATTTT
cdr3_aa: CASKLATSTDTQYF
d_call: -
v_call: TRBV6-4
j_call: TRBJ2-3
clone_size: -

cdr3_nt: TGTGCCAGCAGTTACTCTCGAGAGACCCAGTACTTC
cdr3_aa: CASSYSRETQYF
d_call: -
v_call: TRBV6-2/TRBV6-3
j_call: TRBJ2-5
clone_size: -

cdr3_nt: TGCGCCAGCAACCCGGGAACTGGATGCATCACAGATACGCAGTATTTT
cdr3_aa: CASNPGTGCITDTQYF
d_call: -
v_call: TRBV10-1
j_call: TRBJ2-3
clone_size: once

cdr3_nt: TGTGCCTGGCTAAACAGGGGGGCAAAATATGGCTACACCTTC
cdr3_aa: CAWLNRGAKYGYTF
d_call: TRBD1
v_call: TRBV30
j_call: TRBJ1-2
clone_size: -

cdr3_nt: TGCGCCACTGGAAGGAGGGCAGGGGAGACCCAGTACTTC
cdr3_aa: CATGRRAGETQYF
d_call: -
v_call: TRBV10-2
j_call: TRBJ2-5
clone_size: -

cdr3_nt: TGTGCCAGCAGCCCCTACTCCAGGGATTCACCCCTCCACTTT
cdr3_aa: CASSPYSRDSPLHF
d_call: -
v_call: TRBV27
j_call: TRBJ1-6
clone_size: -

cdr3_nt: TGTGCCAGCACCTCAGTAACCGGGGAGCTGTTTTTT
cdr3_aa: CASTSVTGELFF
d_call: -
v_call: TRBV3-1/TRBV3-2
j_call: TRBJ2-2
clone_size: -

cdr3_nt: TGCGCCAGCAGCTTGGAAGGAGGTGAGACCCAGTACTTC
cdr3_aa: CASSLEGGETQYF
d_call: -
v_call: TRBV5-1
j_call: TRBJ2-5
clone_size: -

cdr3_nt: TGCGCCAGCAGCTTGGGACTAGCGGGGGGATCAGAGACCCAGTACTTC
cdr3_aa: CASSLGLAGGSETQYF
d_call: TRBD2
v_call: TRBV5-1
j_call: TRBJ2-5
clone_size: -

cdr3_nt: TGTGCCAGCACCCCTAGCGGGGGTTATACCTACGAGCAGTACTTC
cdr3_aa: CASTPSGGYTYEQYF
d_call: TRBD2
v_call: TRBV7-9
j_call: TRBJ2-7
clone_size: -

cdr3_nt: TGCGCCAGCAGCTTGCCAGGGGCTGAGCAGTTCTTC
cdr3_aa: CASSLPGAEQFF
d_call: -
v_call: TRBV5-1
j_call: TRBJ2-1
clone_size: -

cdr3_nt: TGCGCCAGCAGCGTAGGGGATGGAAACACCATATATTTT
cdr3_aa: CASSVGDGNTIYF
d_call: -
v_call: TRBV5-1
j_call: TRBJ1-3
clone_size: -

cdr3_nt: TGTGCCAGCAGCTTGCGGGACAGCTATGGCTACACCTTC
cdr3_aa: CASSLRDSYGYTF
d_call: TRBD1
v_call: TRBV5-6
j_call: TRBJ1-2
clone_size: -

cdr3_nt: TGTGCCAGCAGCGTAGGAGCGGAAGAGACCCAGTACTTC
cdr3_aa: CASSVGAEETQYF
d_call: -
v_call: TRBV9
j_call: TRBJ2-5
clone_size: -

cdr3_nt: TGTGCCAGTAGCACCTTAACGGACACTGAAGCTTTCTTT
cdr3_aa: CASSTLTDTEAFF
d_call: -
v_call: TRBV19
j_call: TRBJ1-1
clone_size: -

cdr3_nt: TGTGCCATCAGTGAGACCACCGGGACAGGAGGCTCCTACGAGCAGTACTTC
cdr3_aa: CAISETTGTGGSYEQYF
d_call: TRBD1
v_call: TRBV10-3
j_call: TRBJ2-7
clone_size: -

cdr3_nt: TGTGCCAGCTCACCAGGGGGGGCGCGGGCCTATAGCAATCAGCCCCAGCATTTT
cdr3_aa: CASSPGGARAYSNQPQHF
d_call: -
v_call: TRBV18
j_call: TRBJ1-5
clone_size: -

cdr3_nt: TGTGCCAGCAGCTTAGCGGGGGCAATCACAGATACGCAGTATTTT
cdr3_aa: CASSLAGAITDTQYF
d_call: -
v_call: TRBV7-9
j_call: TRBJ2-3
clone_size: -

cdr3_nt: TGTGCCAGTAGGAACCGGGACAGTGGCACTGAAGCTTTCTTT
cdr3_aa: CASRNRDSGTEAFF
d_call: TRBD1
v_call: TRBV19
j_call: TRBJ1-1
clone_size: few

cdr3_nt: TGTGCCAGCAGCTTAGATACAGGGGGCAATGGCTACACCTTC
cdr3_aa: CASSLDTGGNGYTF
d_call: TRBD1
v_call: TRBV11-2
j_call: TRBJ1-2
clone_size: -

cdr3_nt: TGTGCTAGTGCCCGAAGCTTCGGGACAGATACGCAGTATTTT
cdr3_aa: CASARSFGTDTQYF
d_call: -
v_call: TRBV12-5
j_call: TRBJ2-3
clone_size: -

cdr3_nt: TGCGCCAGCCGCCCCGGGACAGGGGGCTACGAGCAGTACTTC
cdr3_aa: CASRPGTGGYEQYF
d_call: TRBD1
v_call: TRBV5-1
j_call: TRBJ2-7
clone_size: -

cdr3_nt: TGTGCCAGCAGCATCCGGACAACGCCCGGGGAGCTGTTTTTT
cdr3_aa: CASSIRTTPGELFF
d_call: -
v_call: TRBV7-2
j_call: TRBJ2-2
clone_size: -